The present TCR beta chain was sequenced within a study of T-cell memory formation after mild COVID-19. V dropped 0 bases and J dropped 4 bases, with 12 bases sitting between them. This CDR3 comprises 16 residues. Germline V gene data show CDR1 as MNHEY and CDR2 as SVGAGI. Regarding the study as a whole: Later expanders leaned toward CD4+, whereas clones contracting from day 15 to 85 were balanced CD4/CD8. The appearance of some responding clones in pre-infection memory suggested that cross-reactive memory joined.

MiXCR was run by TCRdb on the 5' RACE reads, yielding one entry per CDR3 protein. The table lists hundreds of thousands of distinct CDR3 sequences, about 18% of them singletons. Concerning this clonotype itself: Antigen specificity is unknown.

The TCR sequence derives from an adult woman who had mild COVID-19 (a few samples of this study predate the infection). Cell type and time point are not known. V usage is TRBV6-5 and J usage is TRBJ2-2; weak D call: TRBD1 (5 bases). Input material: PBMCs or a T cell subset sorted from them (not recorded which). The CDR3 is CASSYSFTGGTGELFF. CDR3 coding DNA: TGTGCCAGCAGTTACTCTTTTACAGGTGGCACCGGGGAGCTGTTTTTT.